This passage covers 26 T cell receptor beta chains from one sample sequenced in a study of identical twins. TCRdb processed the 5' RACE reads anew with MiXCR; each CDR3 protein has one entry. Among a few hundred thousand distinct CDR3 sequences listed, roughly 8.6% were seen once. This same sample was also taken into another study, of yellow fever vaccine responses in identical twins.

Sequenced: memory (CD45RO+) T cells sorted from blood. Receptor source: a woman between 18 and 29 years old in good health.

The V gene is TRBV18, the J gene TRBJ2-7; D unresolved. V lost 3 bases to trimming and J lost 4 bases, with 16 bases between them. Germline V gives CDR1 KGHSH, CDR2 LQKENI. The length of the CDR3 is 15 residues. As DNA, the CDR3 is TGTGCCAGCTCACCCTCCGGTCAGGCCAGTTACGAGCAGTACTTC. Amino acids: CASSPSGQASYEQYF. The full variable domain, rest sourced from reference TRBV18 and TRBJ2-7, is NAGVMQNPRHLVRRRGQEARLRCSPMKGHSHVYWYRQLPEEGLKFMVYLQKENIIDESGMPKERFSAEFPKEGPSILRIQQVVRGDSAAYFCASSPSGQASYEQYFGPGTRLTVT.

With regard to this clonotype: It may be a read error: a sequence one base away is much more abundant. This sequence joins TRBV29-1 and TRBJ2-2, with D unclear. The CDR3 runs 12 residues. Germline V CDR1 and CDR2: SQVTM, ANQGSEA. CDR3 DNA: TGCGGCGTTGGGTACTACACCGGGGAGCTGTTTTTT. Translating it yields CGVGYYTGELFF.

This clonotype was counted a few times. CDR3 nucleotides: TGTGCCAGCAGCCAAGAAGATCGAGGCCCATTTACGCAGTATTTT. It specifies CASSQEDRGPFTQYF. V gene TRBV3-1 combines with J gene TRBJ2-3; D is undetermined. The CDR3 is made up of 15 amino acids. Germline V gives CDR1 LGHDT, CDR2 YNNKEL (reference sequence). V was trimmed by 0 bases and J by 8 bases, leaving 15 bases between them.

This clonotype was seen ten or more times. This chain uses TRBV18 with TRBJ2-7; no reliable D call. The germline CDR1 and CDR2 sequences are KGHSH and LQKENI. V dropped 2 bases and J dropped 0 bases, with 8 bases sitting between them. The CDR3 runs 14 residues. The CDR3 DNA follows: TGTGCCAGCTCACCATTGAAGGGCTCCTACGAGCAGTACTTC. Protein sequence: CASSPLKGSYEQYF.

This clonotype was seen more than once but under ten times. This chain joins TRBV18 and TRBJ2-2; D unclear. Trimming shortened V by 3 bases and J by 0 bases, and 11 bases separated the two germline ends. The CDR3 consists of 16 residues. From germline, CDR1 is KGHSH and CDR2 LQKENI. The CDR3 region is CASSPDRVPNTGELFF. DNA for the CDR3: TGTGCCAGCTCACCGGACCGGGTTCCGAACACCGGGGAGCTGTTTTTT.

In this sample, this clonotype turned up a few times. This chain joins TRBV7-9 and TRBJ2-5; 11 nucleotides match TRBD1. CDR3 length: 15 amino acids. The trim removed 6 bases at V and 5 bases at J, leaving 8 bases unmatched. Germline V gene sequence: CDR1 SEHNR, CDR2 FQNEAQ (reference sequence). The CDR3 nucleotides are TGTGCCAGCAGGTTCGGACAGGGGGCGGAGGAGACCCAGTACTTC. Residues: CASRFGQGAEETQYF.

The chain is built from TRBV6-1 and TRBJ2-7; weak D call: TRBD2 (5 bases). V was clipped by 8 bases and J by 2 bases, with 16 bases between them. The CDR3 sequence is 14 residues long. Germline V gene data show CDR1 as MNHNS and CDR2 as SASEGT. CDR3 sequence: CASRRAGLTYEQYF. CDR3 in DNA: TGTGCCAGCCGAAGGGCGGGCCTGACCTACGAGCAGTACTTC.

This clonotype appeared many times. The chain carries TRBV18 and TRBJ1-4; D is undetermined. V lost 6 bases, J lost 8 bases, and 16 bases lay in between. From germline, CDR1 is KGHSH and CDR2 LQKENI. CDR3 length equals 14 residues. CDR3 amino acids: CASSQPGSKEKLFF. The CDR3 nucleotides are TGTGCCAGCTCGCAGCCCGGGAGTAAGGAAAAACTGTTTTTT.

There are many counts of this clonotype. CDR3 DNA: TGTGCCAGCAGCTTAGTAGAGACAGGGAGTGAAAAACTGTTTTTT. This sequence encodes CASSLVETGSEKLFF. The V call is TRBV11-2, the J call TRBJ1-4; 7 bases agree with TRBD1. Germline V CDR1 and CDR2: SGHAT, FQNNGV. Trimming at V came to 1 base and at J to 7 bases, leaving 6 bases not matched to a gene. The CDR3 is 15 amino acids.

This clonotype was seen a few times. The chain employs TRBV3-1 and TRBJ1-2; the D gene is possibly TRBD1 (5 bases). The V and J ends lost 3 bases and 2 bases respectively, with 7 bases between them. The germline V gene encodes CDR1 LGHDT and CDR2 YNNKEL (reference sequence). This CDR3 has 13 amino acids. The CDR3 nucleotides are TGTGCCAGCAGCCAGGGGACGAACTATGGCTACACCTTC. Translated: CASSQGTNYGYTF.

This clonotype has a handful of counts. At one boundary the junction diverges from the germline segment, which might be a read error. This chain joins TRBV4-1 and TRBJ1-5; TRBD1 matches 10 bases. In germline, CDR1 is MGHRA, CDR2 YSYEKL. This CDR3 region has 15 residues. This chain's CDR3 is CASSRTTGGNQPQHF. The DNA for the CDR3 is TGCGCCAGCAGCCGTACGACAGGGGGCAACCAGCCCCAGCATTTT.

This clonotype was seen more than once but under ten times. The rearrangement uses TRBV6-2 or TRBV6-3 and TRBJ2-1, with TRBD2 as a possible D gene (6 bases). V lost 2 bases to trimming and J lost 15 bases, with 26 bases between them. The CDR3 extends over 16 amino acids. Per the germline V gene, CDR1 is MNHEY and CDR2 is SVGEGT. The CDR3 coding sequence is TGTGCCAGCAGTTACAGGACGGTGAGACTAGTCCCTTATGTGTTCTTC. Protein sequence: CASSYRTVRLVPYVFF.

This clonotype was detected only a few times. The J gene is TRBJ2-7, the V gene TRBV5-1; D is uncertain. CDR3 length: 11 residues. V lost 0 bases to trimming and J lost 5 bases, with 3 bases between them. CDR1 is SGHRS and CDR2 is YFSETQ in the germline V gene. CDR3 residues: CASSLEDEQYF. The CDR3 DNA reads TGCGCCAGCAGCTTGGAGGACGAGCAGTACTTC.

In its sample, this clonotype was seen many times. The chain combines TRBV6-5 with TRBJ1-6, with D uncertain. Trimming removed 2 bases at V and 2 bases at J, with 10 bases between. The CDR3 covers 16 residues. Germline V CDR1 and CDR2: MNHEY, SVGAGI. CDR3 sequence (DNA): TGTGCCAGCAGTTACGGAGGTTACCCCTATAATTCACCCCTCCACTTT. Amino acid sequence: CASSYGGYPYNSPLHF.

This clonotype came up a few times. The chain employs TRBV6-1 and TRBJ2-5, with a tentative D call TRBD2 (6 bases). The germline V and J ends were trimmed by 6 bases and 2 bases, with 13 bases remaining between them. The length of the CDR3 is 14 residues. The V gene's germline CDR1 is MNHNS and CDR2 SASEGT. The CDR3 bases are TGTGCCAGCAGATCCACGGGGGAACAAGAGACCCAGTACTTC. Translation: CASRSTGEQETQYF.

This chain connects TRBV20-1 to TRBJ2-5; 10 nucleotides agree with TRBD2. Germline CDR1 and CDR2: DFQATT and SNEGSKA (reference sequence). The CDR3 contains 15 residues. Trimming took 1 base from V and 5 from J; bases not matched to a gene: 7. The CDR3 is CSARASGGAWETQYF. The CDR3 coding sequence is TGCAGTGCTAGAGCCAGCGGGGGGGCTTGGGAGACCCAGTACTTC.

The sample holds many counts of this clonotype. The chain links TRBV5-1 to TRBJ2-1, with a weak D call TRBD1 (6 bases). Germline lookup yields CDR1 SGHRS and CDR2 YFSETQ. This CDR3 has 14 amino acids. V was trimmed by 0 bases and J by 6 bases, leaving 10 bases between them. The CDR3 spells CASSLAQGFNEQFF. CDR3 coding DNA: TGCGCCAGCAGCTTGGCACAGGGTTTCAATGAGCAGTTCTTC.

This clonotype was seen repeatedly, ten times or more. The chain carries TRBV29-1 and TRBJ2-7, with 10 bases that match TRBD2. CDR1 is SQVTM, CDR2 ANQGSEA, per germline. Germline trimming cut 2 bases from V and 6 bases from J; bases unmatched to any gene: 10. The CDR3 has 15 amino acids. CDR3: CSVELKGLAATEQYF. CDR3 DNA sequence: TGCAGCGTTGAACTAAAAGGACTAGCGGCCACCGAGCAGTACTTC.

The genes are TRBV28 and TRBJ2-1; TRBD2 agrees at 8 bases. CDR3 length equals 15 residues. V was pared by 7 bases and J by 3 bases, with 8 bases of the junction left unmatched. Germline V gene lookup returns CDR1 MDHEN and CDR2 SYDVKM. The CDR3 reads CASMGGGTSYNEQFF. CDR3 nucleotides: TGTGCCAGCATGGGGGGGGGGACTAGCTACAATGAGCAGTTCTTC. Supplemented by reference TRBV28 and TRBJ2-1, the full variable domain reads DVKVTQSSRYLVKRTGEKVFLECVQDMDHENMFWYRQDPGLGLRLIYFSYDVKMKEKGDIPEGYSVSREKKERFSLILESASTNQTSMYLCASMGGGTSYNEQFFGPGTRLTVL.

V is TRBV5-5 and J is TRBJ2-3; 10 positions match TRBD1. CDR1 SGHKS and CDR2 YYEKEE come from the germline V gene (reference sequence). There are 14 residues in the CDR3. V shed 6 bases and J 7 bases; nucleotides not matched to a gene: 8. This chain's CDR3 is CASTRDRGVNTQYF. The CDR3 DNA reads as TGTGCCAGCACCCGGGACAGGGGCGTGAATACGCAGTATTTT.

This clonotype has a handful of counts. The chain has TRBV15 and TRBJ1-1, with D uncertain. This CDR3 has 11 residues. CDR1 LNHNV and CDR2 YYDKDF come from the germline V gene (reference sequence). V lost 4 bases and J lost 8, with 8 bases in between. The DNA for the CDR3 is TGTGCCACCAGCAAACGCTACGAAGCTTTCTTT. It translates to CATSKRYEAFF.

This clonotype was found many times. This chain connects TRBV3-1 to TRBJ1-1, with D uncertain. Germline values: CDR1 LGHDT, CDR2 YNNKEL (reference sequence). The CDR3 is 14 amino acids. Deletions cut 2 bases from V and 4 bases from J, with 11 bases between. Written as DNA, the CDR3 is TGTGCCAGCAGCCAACCCTCCGATGGCACTGAAGCTTTCTTT. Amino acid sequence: CASSQPSDGTEAFF.

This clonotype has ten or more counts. DNA of the CDR3: TGCAGCGTTACTCCCTCGGGGATCGGTGGCTACACCTTC. Translation gives CSVTPSGIGGYTF. V and J are TRBV29-1 and TRBJ1-2; D not certain. CDR3 length: 13 residues. Germline V gene data show CDR1 as SQVTM and CDR2 as ANQGSEA. V was shortened by 5 bases and J by 7 bases, with 17 bases between the two germline ends.

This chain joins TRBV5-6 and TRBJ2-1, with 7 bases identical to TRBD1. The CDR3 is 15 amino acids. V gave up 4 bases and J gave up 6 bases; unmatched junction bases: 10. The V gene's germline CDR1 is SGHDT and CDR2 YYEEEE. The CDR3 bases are TGTGCCAGCAGCCCAGGGGGAATGGTAAGCAATGAGCAGTTCTTC. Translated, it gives CASSPGGMVSNEQFF. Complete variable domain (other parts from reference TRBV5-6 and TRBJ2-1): DAGVTQSPTHLIKTRGQQVTLRCSPKSGHDTVSWYQQALGQGPQFIFQYYEEEERQRGNFPDRFSGHQFPNYSSELNVNALLLGDSALYLCASSPGGMVSNEQFFGPGTRLTVL.

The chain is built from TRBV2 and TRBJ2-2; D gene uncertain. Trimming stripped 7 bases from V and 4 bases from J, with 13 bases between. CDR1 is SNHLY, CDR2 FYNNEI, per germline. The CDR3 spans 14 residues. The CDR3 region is CASTRELTTGELFF. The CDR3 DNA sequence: TGTGCCAGCACTAGAGAGTTAACCACCGGGGAGCTGTTTTTT.

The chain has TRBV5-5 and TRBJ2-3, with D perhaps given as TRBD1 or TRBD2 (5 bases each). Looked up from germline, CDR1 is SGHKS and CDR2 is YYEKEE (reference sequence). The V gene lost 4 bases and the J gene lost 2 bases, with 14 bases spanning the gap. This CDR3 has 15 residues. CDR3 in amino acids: CASSPGPGNTDTQYF. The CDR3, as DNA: TGTGCCAGCAGCCCGGGACCCGGAAACACAGATACGCAGTATTTT. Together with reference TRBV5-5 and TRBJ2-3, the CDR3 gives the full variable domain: DAGVTQSPTHLIKTRGQQVTLRCSPISGHKSVSWYQQVLGQGPQFIFQYYEKEERGRGNFPDRFSARQFPNYSSELNVNALLLGDSALYLCASSPGPGNTDTQYFGPGTRLTVL.